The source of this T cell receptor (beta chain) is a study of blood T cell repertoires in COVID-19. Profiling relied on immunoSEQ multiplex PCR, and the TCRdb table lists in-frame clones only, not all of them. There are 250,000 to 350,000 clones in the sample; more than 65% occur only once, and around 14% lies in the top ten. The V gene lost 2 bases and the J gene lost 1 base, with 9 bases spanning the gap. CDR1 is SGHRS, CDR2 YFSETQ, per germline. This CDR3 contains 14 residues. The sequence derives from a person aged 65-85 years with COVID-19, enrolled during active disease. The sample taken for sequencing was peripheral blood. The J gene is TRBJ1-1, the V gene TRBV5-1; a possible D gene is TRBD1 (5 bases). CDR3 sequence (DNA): TGCGCCAGCAGCTTTCGTACAGGGAACACTGAAGCTTTCTTT. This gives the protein CASSFRTGNTEAFF. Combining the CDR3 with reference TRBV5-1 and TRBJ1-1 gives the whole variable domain KAGVTQTPRYLIKTRGQQVTLSCSPISGHRSVSWYQQTPGQGLQFLFEYFSETQRNKGNFPGRFSGRQFSNSRSEMNVSTLELGDSALYLCASSFRTGNTEAFFGQGTRLTVV.